This TCR beta chain was sequenced in a study of blood T cell repertoires in COVID-19. Study context: Sites in the United States, Italy and Spain provided acute and convalescent COVID-19 samples. PBMCs, B-cell-depleted T cells, or T cells were the source of the cDNA or gDNA that made up the material.

Methods used by the authors: Amplification with reference gene primers provided the estimates of nucleated cell counts. The assay was immunoSEQ multiplex PCR, and TCRdb's table has in-frame clones only and misses some. The DNA was the basis for D and trimming; V, J and clone size are from that table. The table has tens of thousands of clones, around 74% seen once; the top ten hold under 5%. Recruited during active infection, patients (from Seattle) were subsequently followed longitudinally. This sequence was found in a man between 65 and 85 years old with COVID-19, enrolled during active disease. What was sequenced was peripheral blood.

The CDR3 DNA reads TGCAGTGCTAGTGATCGTACGCGGGCTAGCTCCTACAATGAGCAGTTCTTC. Translated, it gives CSASDRTRASSYNEQFF. The chain recombines TRBV20-1 with TRBJ2-1; D might be TRBD2 (5 bases). The germline V and J ends were trimmed by 3 bases and 0 bases, with 18 bases remaining between them. Germline values: CDR1 DFQATT, CDR2 SNEGSKA (reference sequence). The CDR3 covers 17 residues.